The clone carrying this TCR beta chain has just a few counts. This CDR3 is built from 11 residues. V dropped 1 base and J dropped 5 bases, with 3 bases sitting between them. Germline CDR1 is LGHNA and CDR2 is YNFKEQ. This entry is derived from a study of regulatory T cells in long-lasting Graves disease. Sample time point: newly diagnosed GD, antithyroid drugs for less than 3 months. RNA isolated from PBMCs was used to make the TCR library. Combining iRepertoire HTBI primers with Arm-PCR of CDR3 regions, the authors built TCR beta libraries. TCRdb independently ran MiXCR on the multiplex PCR reads; one entry per CDR3 protein. Of about 520,000 distinct CDR3 sequences in the sample, around 11% were seen once. This sample also belongs to another study, concerning T cells in Graves' hyperthyroidism and ophthalmopathy. That source reports: Those with hyperthyroidism were 18 to 65 years old, newly diagnosed, and ill for under 2 months.

This TCR came from a woman aged 30 to 39 with Graves disease. The chain employs TRBV4-2 and TRBJ2-7; D is ambiguous. The source was peripheral blood mononuclear cells (PBMCs), collected at new diagnosis, from a patient treated with antithyroid drugs. The CDR3 reads CASSQANEQYF. CDR3 DNA: TGTGCCAGCAGCCAAGCTAACGAGCAGTACTTC.